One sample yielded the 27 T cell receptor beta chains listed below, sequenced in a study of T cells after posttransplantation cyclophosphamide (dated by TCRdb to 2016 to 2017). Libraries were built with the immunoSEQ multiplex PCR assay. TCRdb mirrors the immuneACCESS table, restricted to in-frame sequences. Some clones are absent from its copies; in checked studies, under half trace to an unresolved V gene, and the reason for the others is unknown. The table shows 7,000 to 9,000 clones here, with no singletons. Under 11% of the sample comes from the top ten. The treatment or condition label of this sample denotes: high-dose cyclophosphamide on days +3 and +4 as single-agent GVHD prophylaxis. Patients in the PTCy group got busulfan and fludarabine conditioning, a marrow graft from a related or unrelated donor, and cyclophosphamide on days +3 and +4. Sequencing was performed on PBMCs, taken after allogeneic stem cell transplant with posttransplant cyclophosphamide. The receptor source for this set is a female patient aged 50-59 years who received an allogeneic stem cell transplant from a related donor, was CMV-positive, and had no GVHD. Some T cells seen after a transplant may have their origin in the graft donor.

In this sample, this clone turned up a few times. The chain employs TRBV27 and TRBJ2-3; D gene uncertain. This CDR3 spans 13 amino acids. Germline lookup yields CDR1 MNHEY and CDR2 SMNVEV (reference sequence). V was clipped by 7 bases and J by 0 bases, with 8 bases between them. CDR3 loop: CASKQVSTDTQYF. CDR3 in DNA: TGTGCCAGCAAGCAGGTCAGCACAGATACGCAGTATTTT.

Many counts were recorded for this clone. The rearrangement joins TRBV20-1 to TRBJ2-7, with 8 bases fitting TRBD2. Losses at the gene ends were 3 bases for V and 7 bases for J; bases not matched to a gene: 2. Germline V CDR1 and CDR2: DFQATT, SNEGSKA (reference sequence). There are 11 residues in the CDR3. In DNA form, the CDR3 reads TGCAGTGCTAGCGGGAGGGGGGAGCAGTACTTC. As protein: CSASGRGEQYF.

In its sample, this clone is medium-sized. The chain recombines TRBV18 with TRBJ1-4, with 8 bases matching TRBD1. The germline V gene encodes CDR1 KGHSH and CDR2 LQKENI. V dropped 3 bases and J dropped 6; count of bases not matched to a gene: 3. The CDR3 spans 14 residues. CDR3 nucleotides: TGTGCCAGCTCACCGACAGGGGTTTATGAAAAACTGTTTTTT. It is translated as CASSPTGVYEKLFF.

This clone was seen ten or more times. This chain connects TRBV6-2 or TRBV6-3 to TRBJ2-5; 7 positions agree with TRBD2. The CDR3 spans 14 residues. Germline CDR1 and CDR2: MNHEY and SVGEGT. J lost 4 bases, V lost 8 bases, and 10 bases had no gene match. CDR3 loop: CASGKVAGAETQYF. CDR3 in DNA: TGTGCCAGCGGTAAGGTGGCGGGAGCAGAGACCCAGTACTTC.

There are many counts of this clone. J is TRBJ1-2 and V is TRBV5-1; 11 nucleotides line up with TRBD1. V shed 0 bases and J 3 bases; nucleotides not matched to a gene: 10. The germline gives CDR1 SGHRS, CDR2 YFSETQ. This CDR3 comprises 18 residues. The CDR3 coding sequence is TGCGCCAGCAGCTTGGTATGGGACAGGGGGTTAGAGGACTATGGCTACACCTTC. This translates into CASSLVWDRGLEDYGYTF.

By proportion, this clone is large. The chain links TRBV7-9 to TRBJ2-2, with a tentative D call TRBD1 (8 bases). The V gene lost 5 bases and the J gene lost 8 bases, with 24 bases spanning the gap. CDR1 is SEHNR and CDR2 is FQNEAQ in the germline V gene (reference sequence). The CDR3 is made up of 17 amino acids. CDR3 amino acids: CASSPPGGQAVIGELFF. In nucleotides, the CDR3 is TGTGCCAGCAGCCCCCCGGGGGGACAGGCGGTAATTGGGGAGCTGTTTTTT.

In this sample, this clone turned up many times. The DNA of the CDR3 is TGTGCCAGCTCACCTAACGGCCAAGAGACCCAGTACTTC. The encoded protein is CASSPNGQETQYF. The chain links TRBV18 to TRBJ2-5, with D unresolved. Trimming removed 3 bases at V and 1 base at J, with 6 bases between. The CDR3 covers 13 residues. Germline loops: CDR1 KGHSH, CDR2 LQKENI.

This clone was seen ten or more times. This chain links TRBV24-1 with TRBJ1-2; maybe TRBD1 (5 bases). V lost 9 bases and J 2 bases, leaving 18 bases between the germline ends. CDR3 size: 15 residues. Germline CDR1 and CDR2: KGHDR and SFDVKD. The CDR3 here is CATSDGGAQNYGYTF. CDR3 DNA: TGTGCCACCTCCGACGGCGGGGCGCAGAACTATGGCTACACCTTC.

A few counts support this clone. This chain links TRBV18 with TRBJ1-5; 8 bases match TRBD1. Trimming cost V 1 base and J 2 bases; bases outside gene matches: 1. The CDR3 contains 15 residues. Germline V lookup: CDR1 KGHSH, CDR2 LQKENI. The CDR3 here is CASSPQTGGNQPQHF. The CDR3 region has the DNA TGTGCCAGCTCACCACAGACAGGGGGCAATCAGCCCCAGCATTTT.

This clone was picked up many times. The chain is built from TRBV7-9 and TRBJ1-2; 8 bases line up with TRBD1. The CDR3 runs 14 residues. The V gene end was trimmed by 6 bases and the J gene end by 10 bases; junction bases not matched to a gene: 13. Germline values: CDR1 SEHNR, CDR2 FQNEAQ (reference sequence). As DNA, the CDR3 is TGTGCCAGCAGGGCCACAGGGGGTGATTCCGCCTACACCTTC. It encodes CASRATGGDSAYTF. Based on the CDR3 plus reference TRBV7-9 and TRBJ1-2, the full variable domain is DTGVSQNPRHKITKRGQNVTFRCDPISEHNRLYWYRQTLGQGPEFLTYFQNEAQLEKSRLLSDRFSAERPKGSFSTLEIQRTEQGDSAMYLCASRATGGDSAYTFGSGTRLTVV.

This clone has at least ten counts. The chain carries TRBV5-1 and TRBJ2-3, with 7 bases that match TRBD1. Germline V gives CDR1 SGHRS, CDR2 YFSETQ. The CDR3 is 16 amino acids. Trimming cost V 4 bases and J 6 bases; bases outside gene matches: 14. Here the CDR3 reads CASSTRQGKVGDTQYF. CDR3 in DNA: TGCGCCAGCAGCACCCGACAGGGAAAGGTGGGGGATACGCAGTATTTT. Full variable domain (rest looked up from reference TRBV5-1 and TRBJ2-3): KAGVTQTPRYLIKTRGQQVTLSCSPISGHRSVSWYQQTPGQGLQFLFEYFSETQRNKGNFPGRFSGRQFSNSRSEMNVSTLELGDSALYLCASSTRQGKVGDTQYFGPGTRLTVL.

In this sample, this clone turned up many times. CDR3 sequence: CASSPTSGGNEQFF. CDR3 nucleotide sequence: TGTGCCAGCAGCCCGACTAGCGGGGGAAATGAGCAGTTCTTC. The gene calls are TRBV13 and TRBJ2-1; 12 bases map to TRBD2. The CDR3 has 14 residues. The V and J ends lost 5 bases and 7 bases, in that order; junction bases with no gene match: 3. Germline CDR1 PRHDT, CDR2 FYEKMQ (reference sequence).

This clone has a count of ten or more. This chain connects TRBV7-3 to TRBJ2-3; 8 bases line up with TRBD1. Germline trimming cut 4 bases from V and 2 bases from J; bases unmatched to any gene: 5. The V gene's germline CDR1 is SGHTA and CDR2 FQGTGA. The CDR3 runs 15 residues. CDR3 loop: CASSSGRGPTDTQYF. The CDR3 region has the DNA TGTGCCAGCAGCTCAGGCAGGGGGCCCACAGATACGCAGTATTTT.

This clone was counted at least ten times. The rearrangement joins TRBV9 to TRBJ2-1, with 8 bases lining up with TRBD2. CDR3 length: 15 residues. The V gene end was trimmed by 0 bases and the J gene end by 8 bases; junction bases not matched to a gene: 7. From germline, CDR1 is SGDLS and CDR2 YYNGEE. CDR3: CASSVVPGLEHEQFF. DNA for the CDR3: TGTGCCAGCAGCGTAGTGCCGGGACTAGAACATGAGCAGTTCTTC.

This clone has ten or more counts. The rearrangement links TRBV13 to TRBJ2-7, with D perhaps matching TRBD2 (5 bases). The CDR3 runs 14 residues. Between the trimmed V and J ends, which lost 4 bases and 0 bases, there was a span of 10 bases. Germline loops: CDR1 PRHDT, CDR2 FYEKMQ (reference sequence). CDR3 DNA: TGTGCCAGCAGCTACCGCGCGGGCTCCTACGAGCAGTACTTC. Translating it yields CASSYRAGSYEQYF.

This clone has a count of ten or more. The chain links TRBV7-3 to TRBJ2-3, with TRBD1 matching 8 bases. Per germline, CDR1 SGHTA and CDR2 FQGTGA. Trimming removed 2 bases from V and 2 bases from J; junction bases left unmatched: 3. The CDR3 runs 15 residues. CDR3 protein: CASSLEDRATDTQYF. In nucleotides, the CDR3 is TGTGCCAGCAGCTTAGAGGACAGGGCCACAGATACGCAGTATTTT.

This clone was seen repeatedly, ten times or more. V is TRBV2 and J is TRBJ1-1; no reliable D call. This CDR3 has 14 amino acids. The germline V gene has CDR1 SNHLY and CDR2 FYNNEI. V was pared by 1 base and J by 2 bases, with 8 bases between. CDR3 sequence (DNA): TGTGCCAGCAGTGAAGGAATGGGCAACACTGAAGCTTTCTTT. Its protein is CASSEGMGNTEAFF.

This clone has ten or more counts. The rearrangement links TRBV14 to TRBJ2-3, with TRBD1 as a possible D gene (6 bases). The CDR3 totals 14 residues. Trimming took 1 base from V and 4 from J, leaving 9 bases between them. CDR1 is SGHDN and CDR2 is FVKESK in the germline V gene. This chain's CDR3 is CASSQANRADTQYF. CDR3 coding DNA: TGTGCCAGCAGCCAAGCGAACAGGGCAGATACGCAGTATTTT.

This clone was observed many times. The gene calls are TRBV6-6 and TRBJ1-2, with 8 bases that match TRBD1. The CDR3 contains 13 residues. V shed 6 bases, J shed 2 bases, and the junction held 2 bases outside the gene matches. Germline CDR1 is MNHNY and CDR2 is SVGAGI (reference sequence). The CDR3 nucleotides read TGTGCCAGCAGCAGGGGGCCAAACTATGGCTACACCTTC. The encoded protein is CASSRGPNYGYTF.

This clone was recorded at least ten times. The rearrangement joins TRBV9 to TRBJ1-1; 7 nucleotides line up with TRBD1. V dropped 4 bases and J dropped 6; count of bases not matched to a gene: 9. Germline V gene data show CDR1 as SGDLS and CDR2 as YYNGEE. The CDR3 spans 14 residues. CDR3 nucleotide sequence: TGTGCCAGCAGCCCGACTTCCGACAGGGCTGAAGCTTTCTTT. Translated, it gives CASSPTSDRAEAFF.

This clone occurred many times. For the CDR3, the DNA is TGCGCCAGCAGCTTGGTAGCGGGTACCGAGCAGTACTTC. Translating gives CASSLVAGTEQYF. The rearrangement uses TRBV5-1 and TRBJ2-7, with 7 positions matching TRBD2. Germline V gene data show CDR1 as SGHRS and CDR2 as YFSETQ. The CDR3 loop spans 13 amino acids. The J segment lost 6 bases and the V segment lost 0 bases, leaving 3 bases of the junction unmatched.

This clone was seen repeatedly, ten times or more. The CDR3 is CAWSRGLGGLVLVEQFF. CDR3 bases: TGTGCCTGGAGTAGGGGCCTCGGAGGACTAGTATTGGTTGAGCAGTTCTTC. This rearrangement joins TRBV30 to TRBJ2-1, with 7 bases fitting TRBD2. Germline values: CDR1 GTSNPN, CDR2 SVGIG (reference sequence). Unmatched junction bases numbered 19, after V lost 2 bases and J lost 9 bases. The length of the CDR3 is 17 residues.

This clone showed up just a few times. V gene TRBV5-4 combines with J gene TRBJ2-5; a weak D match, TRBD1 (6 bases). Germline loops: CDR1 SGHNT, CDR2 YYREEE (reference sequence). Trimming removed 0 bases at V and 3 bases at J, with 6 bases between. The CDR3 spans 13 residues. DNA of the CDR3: TGTGCCAGCAGCTTGGACAGGGAAGAGACCCAGTACTTC. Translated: CASSLDREETQYF.

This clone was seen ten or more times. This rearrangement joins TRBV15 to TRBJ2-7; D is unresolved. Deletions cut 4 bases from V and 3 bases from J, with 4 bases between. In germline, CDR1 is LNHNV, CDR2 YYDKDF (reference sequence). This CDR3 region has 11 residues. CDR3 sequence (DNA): TGTGCCACCAGCAAACACTACGAGCAGTACTTC. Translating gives CATSKHYEQYF. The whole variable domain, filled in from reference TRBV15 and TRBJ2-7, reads DAMVIQNPRYQVTQFGKPVTLSCSQTLNHNVMYWYQQKSSQAPKLLFHYYDKDFNNEADTPDNFQSRRPNTSFCFLDIRSPGLGDTAMYLCATSKHYEQYFGPGTRLTVT.

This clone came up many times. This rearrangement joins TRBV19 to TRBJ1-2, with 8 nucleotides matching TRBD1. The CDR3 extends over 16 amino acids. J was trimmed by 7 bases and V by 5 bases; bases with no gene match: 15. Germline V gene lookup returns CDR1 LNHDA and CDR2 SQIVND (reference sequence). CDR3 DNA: TGTGCCAGTAGTCCCACCTTCGGGACAGGAGTCGGTGGCTACACCTTC. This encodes CASSPTFGTGVGGYTF. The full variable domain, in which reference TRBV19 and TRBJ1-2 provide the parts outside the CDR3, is DGGITQSPKYLFRKEGQNVTLSCEQNLNHDAMYWYRQDPGQGLRLIYYSQIVNDFQKGDIAEGYSVSREKKESFPLTVTSAQKNPTAFYLCASSPTFGTGVGGYTFGSGTRLTVV.

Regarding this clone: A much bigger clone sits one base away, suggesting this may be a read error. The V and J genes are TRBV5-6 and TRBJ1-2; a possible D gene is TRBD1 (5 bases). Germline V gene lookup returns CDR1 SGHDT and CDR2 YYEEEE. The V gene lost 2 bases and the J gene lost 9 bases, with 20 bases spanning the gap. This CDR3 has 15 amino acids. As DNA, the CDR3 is TGTGCCAGCAGCTTTGAAGGGGTCAGAATAAATCGCTACACCTTC. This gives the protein CASSFEGVRINRYTF.

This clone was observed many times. The CDR3 DNA reads TGTGCCAGCAGCTTGGCCCCACAGGGTTTTCAGCCCCAGCATTTT. Encoded protein: CASSLAPQGFQPQHF. The V and J genes are TRBV5-5 and TRBJ1-5, with a tentative D call TRBD1 (6 bases). The CDR3 has 15 residues. In germline, CDR1 is SGHKS, CDR2 YYEKEE (reference sequence). V lost 0 bases and J 6 bases, leaving 13 bases between the germline ends. Variable domain in full (rest from reference TRBV5-5 and TRBJ1-5): DAGVTQSPTHLIKTRGQQVTLRCSPISGHKSVSWYQQVLGQGPQFIFQYYEKEERGRGNFPDRFSARQFPNYSSELNVNALLLGDSALYLCASSLAPQGFQPQHFGDGTRLSIL.